The present entry profiles one T cell receptor beta chain with its context. Its antigen remains unidentified. This sample was taken from a study of T cell responses to AZD1222 COVID-19 vaccine. Study in general: Pooled samples include second doses given at about 4 or 12 weeks. Notes on the study in general: Vaccination with two AZD1222 doses was followed by a rise in Spike-specific TCR breadth and depth. CD4 TCRs associated with vaccination spanned spike, dominating at 160-218 and 743-854.

CDR1 and CDR2 from the germline V gene are SGDLS and YYNGEE. The CDR3 loop spans 16 amino acids. The J segment lost 4 bases and the V segment lost 0 bases, leaving 4 bases of the junction unmatched. Data came from immunoSEQ multiplex PCR; TCRdb stores just in-frame clones and leaves some out. The repertoire holds about 150,000 clones, about 94% seen once, with under 6.5% in the top ten. The sample was peripheral blood, taken on day 0 of AZD1222 vaccination. The chain employs TRBV9 and TRBJ2-2; 9 positions match TRBD1. This clonotype was obtained from an adult in good health. The CDR3 loop reads CASSVAWGQGTGELFF. In nucleotides, the CDR3 is TGTGCCAGCAGCGTAGCTTGGGGACAGGGCACCGGGGAGCTGTTTTTT.